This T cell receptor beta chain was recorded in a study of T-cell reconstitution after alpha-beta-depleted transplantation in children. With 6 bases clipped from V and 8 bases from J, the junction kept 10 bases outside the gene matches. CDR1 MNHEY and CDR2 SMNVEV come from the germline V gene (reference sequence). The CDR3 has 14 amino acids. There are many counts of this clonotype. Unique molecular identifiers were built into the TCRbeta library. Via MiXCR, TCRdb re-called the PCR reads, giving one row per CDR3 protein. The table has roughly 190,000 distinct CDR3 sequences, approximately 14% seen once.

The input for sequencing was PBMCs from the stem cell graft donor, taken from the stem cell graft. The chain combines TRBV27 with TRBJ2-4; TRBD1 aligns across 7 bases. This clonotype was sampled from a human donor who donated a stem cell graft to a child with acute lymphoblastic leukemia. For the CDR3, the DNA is TGTGCCAGCAGCCCCACAGGGGTTAATCACATTCAGTACTTC. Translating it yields CASSPTGVNHIQYF.